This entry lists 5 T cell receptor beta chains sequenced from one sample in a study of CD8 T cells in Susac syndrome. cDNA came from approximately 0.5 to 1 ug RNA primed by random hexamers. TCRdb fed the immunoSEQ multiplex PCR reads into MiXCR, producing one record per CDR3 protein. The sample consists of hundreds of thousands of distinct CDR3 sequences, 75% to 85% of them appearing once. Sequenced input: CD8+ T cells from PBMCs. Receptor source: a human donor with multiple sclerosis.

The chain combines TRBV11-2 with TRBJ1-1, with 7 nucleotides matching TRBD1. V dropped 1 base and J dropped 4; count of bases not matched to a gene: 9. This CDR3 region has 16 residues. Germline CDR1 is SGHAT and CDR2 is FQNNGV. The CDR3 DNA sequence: TGTGCCAGCAGCTTAGCGGCAGGGGGAAGTCGCACTGAAGCTTTCTTT. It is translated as CASSLAAGGSRTEAFF.

The CDR3 is CASSYSSGRAGATDTQYF. The CDR3 coding sequence is TGTGCCAGCAGTTACAGTAGCGGGAGGGCGGGGGCCACAGATACGCAGTATTTT. The rearrangement links TRBV6-5 to TRBJ2-3; TRBD2 aligns across 11 bases. CDR1 and CDR2 from the germline V gene are MNHEY and SVGAGI. The CDR3 runs to 18 residues. J lost 2 bases, V lost 2 bases, and 9 bases had no gene match.

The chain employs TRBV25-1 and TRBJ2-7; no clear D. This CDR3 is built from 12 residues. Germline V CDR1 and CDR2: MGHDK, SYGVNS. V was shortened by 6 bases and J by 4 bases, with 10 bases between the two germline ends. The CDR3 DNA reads TGTGCCAGCAGCGCATTCGGGTACGAGCAGTACTTC. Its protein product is CASSAFGYEQYF.

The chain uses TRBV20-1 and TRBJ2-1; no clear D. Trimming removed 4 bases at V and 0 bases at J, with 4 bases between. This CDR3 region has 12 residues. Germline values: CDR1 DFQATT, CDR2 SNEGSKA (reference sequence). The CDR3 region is CSATNSYNEQFF. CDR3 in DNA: TGCAGTGCTACAAACTCCTACAATGAGCAGTTCTTC.

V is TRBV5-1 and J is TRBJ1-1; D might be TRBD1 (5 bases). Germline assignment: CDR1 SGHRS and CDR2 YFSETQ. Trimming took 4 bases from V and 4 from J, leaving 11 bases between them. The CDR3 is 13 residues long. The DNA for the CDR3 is TGCGCCAGCAGCCCGGACGGGGGCACTGAAGCTTTCTTT. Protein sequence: CASSPDGGTEAFF. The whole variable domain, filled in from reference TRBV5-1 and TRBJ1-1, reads KAGVTQTPRYLIKTRGQQVTLSCSPISGHRSVSWYQQTPGQGLQFLFEYFSETQRNKGNFPGRFSGRQFSNSRSEMNVSTLELGDSALYLCASSPDGGTEAFFGQGTRLTVV.